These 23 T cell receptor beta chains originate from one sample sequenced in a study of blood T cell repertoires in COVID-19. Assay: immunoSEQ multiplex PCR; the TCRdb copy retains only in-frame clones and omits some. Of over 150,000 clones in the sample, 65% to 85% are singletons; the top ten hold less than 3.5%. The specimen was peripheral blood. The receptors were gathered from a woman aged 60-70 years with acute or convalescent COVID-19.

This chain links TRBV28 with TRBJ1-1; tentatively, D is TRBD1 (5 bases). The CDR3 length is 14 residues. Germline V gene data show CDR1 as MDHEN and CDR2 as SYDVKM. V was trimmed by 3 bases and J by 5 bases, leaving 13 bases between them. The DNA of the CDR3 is TGTGCCAGCAGTTTGGGGCAGAAGGGAACTGAAGCTTTCTTT. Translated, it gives CASSLGQKGTEAFF.

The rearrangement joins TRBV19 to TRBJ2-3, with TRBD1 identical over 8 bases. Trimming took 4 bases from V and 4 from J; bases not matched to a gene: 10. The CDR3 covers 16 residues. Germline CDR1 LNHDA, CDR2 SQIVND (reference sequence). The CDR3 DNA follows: TGTGCCAGTAGTACCGGACAGGGCGGTTGGTCAGATACGCAGTATTTT. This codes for CASSTGQGGWSDTQYF.

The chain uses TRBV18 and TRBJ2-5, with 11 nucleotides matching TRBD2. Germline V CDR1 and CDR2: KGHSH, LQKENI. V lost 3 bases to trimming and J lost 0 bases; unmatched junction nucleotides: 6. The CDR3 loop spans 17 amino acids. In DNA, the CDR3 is TGTGCCAGCTCACCCAGACTTAGCGGGGGGGACCAAGAGACCCAGTACTTC. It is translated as CASSPRLSGGDQETQYF. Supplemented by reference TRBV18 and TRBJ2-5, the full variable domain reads NAGVMQNPRHLVRRRGQEARLRCSPMKGHSHVYWYRQLPEEGLKFMVYLQKENIIDESGMPKERFSAEFPKEGPSILRIQQVVRGDSAAYFCASSPRLSGGDQETQYFGPGTRLLVL.

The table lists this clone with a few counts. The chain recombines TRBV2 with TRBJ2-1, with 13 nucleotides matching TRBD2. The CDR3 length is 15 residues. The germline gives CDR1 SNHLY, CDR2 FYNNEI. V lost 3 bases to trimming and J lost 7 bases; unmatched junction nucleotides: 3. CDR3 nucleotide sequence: TGTGCCAGCAGTGACGGACTAGCGGGGGTAAATGAGCAGTTCTTC. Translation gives CASSDGLAGVNEQFF.

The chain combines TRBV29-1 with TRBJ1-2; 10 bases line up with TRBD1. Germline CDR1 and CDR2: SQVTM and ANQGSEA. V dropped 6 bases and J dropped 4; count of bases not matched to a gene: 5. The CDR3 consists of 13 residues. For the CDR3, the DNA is TGCAGCGTAGGACAGGGGGGAGGCTATGGCTACACCTTC. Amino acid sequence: CSVGQGGGYGYTF.

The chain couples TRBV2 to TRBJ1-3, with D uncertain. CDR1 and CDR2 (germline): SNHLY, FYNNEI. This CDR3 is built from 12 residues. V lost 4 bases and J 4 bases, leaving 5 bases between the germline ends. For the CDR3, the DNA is TGTGCCAGCAGTGCTTCCGGAAACACCATATATTTT. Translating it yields CASSASGNTIYF. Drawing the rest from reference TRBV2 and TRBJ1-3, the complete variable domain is EPEVTQTPSHQVTQMGQEVILRCVPISNHLYFYWYRQILGQKVEFLVSFYNNEISEKSEIFDDQFSVERPDGSNFTLKIRSTKLEDSAMYFCASSASGNTIYFGEGSWLTVV.

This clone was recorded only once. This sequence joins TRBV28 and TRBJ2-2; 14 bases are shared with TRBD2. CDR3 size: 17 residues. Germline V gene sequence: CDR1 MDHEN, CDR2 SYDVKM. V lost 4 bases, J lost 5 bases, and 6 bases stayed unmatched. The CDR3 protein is CASSSGLAGAGTGELFF. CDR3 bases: TGTGCCAGCAGTTCGGGACTAGCGGGGGCGGGTACCGGGGAGCTGTTTTTT.

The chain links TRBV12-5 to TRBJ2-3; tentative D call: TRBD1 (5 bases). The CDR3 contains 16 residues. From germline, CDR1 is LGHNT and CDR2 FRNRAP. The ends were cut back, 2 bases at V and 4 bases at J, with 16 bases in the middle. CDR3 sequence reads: CASGLTPKGRADTQYF. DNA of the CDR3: TGTGCTAGTGGTTTGACGCCGAAGGGGCGCGCAGATACGCAGTATTTT.

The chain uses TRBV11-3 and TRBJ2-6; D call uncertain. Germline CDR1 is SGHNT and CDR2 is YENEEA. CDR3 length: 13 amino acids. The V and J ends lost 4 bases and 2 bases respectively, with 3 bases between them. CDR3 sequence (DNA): TGTGCCAGCAGCTCAACTGGGGCCAACGTCCTGACTTTC. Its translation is CASSSTGANVLTF.

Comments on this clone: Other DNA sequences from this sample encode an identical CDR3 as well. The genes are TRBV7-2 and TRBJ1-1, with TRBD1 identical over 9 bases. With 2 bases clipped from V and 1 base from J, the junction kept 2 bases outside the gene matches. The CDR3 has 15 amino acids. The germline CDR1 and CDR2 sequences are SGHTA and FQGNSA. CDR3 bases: TGTGCCAGCAGCTTAAGGGGACAGGGGAACACTGAAGCTTTCTTT. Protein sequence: CASSLRGQGNTEAFF.

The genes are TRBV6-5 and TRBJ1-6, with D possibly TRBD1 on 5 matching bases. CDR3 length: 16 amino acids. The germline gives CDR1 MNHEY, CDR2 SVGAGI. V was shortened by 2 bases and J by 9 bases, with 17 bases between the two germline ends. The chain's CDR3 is CASSYPGRGEGSPLHF. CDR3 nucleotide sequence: TGTGCCAGCAGTTACCCCGGGAGGGGAGAAGGTTCACCCCTCCACTTT.

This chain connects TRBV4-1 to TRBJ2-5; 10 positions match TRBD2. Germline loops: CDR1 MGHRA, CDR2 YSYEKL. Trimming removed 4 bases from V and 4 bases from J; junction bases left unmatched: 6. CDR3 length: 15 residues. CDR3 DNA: TGCGCCAGCAGCCTAGAGCGGGGGGGCCGAGAGACCCAGTACTTC. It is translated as CASSLERGGRETQYF.

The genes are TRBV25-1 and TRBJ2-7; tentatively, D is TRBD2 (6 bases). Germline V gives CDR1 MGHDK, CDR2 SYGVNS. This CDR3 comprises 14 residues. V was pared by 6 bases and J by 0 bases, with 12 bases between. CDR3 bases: TGTGCCAGCAGGGGGGGATTTAGCTCCTACGAGCAGTACTTC. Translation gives CASRGGFSSYEQYF.

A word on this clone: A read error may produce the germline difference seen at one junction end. The CDR3 region is CASSLSGGTTTGELFF. The DNA for the CDR3 is TGTGCTAGCAGCTTGAGCGGGGGGACTACCACCGGGGAGCTGTTTTTT. This chain joins TRBV7-7 and TRBJ2-2, with 9 bases identical to TRBD2. CDR3 length: 16 residues. Germline V gene lookup returns CDR1 SSHAT and CDR2 FNYEAQ (reference sequence).

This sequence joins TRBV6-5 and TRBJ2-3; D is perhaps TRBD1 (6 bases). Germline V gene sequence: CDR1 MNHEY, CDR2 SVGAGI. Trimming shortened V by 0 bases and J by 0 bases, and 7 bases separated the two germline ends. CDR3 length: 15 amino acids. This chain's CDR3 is CASSYSRGSTDTQYF. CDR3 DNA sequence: TGTGCCAGCAGTTACTCCAGGGGAAGCACAGATACGCAGTATTTT.

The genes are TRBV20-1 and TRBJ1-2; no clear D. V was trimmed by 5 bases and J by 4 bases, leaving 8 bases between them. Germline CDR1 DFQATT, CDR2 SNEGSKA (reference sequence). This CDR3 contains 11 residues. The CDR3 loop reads CSAGSGYGYTF. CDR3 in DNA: TGCAGTGCTGGTTCCGGCTATGGCTACACCTTC.

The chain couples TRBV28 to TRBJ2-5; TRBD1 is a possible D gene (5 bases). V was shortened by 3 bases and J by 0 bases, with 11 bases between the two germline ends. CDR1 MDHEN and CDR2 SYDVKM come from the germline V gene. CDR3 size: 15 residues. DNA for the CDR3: TGTGCCAGCAGTTTCAGGGCCAGGTACCAAGAGACCCAGTACTTC. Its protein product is CASSFRARYQETQYF.

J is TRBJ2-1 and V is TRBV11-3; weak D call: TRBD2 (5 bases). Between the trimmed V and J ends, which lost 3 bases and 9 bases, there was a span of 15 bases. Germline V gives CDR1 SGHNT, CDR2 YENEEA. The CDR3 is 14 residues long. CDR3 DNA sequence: TGTGCCAGCAGCTTTGGAGCATCGGCGGGTGAGCAGTTCTTC. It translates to CASSFGASAGEQFF.

The CDR3 DNA reads TGTGCCAGCAGTTACTCTGCAGGGGAGACTGAAGCTTTCTTT. Protein: CASSYSAGETEAFF. The chain is built from TRBV6-2 or TRBV6-3 and TRBJ1-1; maybe TRBD1 (6 bases). V lost 0 bases and J lost 5, with 10 bases in between. Germline values: CDR1 MNHEY, CDR2 SVGEGT. This CDR3 region has 14 residues.

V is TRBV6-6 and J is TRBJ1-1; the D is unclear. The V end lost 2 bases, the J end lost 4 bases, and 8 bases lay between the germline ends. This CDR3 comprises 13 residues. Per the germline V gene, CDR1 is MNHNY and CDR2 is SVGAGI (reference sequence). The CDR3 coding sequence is TGTGCCAGCAGTTACAAAGAGGCCACTGAAGCTTTCTTT. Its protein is CASSYKEATEAFF.

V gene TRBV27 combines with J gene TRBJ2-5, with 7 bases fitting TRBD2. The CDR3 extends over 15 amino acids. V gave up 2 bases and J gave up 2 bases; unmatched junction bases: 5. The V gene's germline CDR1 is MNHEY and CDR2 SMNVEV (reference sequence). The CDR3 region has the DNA TGTGCCAGCAGTTTAGTCGTCGGGGGGCAAGAGACCCAGTACTTC. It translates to CASSLVVGGQETQYF.

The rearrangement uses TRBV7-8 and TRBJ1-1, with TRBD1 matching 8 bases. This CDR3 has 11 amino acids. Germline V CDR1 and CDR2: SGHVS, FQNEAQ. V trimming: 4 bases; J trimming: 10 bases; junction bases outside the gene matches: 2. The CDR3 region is CASSSGQGAFF. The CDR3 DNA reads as TGTGCCAGCAGCTCCGGACAGGGAGCTTTCTTT.

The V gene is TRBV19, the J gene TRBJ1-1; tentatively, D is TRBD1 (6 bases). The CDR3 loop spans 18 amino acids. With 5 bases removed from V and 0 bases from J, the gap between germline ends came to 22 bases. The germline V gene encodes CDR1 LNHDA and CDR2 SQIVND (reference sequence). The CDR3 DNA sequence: TGTGCCAGTAGTCCTAAAGTAAGTGGGGGACACTTGAACACTGAAGCTTTCTTT. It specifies CASSPKVSGGHLNTEAFF.